This TCR beta chain was recovered during a study of blood T cell repertoires in COVID-19. Whole-study context: Spain, Italy and the United States supplied samples that represented acute and convalescent COVID-19. PBMCs, B-cell-depleted T cells, or T cells provided the cDNA or gDNA that made up the material.

From germline, CDR1 is KGHDR and CDR2 SFDVKD. V was shortened by 12 bases and J by 4 bases, with 15 bases between the two germline ends. CDR3 size: 13 residues. Authors' analysis steps: For nucleated cells, counts were estimated from reference gene primer amplification. The repertoire was sequenced with immunoSEQ multiplex PCR; TCRdb's copy has only in-frame clones and lacks some. The V and J calls and clone size come from that table; D and trimming were worked out from the DNA. The sample has about 15,000 clones; roughly 84% are singletons. The source material was peripheral blood. The sequence was obtained from a human donor in a cohort sampled during active COVID-19. This chain uses TRBV24-1 with TRBJ2-1, with a weak D call TRBD2 (6 bases). CDR3 protein: CAAAGSMYNEQFF. The CDR3 nucleotides read TGTGCCGCCGCCGGGAGTATGTACAATGAGCAGTTCTTC.